This T cell receptor beta chain emerged from a study of T cells in women clearing cervical HPV infection. J lost 1 base, V lost 1 base, and 8 bases had no gene match. From germline, CDR1 is SQVTM and CDR2 ANQGSEA. This CDR3 has 17 amino acids. For this clone: The antigen is undetermined. From the germline J gene comes the end of the CDR3, since the read stops 3 residues before it.

Sequencing used immunoSEQ multiplex PCR; TCRdb keeps in-frame clones, though not all of them. Its table lists tens of thousands of clones. General observations from the study: CIN3+ cases had significantly higher TCR repertoire richness than controls, but evenness did not differ.

Sequencing was performed on blood buffy coat. The source of this sequence is a woman between 18 and 70 years old with a cervical HPV16 infection that either progressed to CIN3+ or cleared (not recorded which). V is TRBV29-1 and J is TRBJ2-5, with 11 positions matching TRBD2. CDR3 sequence: CSVEVNPSGGIQETQYF. The covered CDR3 bases are TGCAGCGTTGAAGTGAACCCTAGCGGGGGGATCCAAGAGACC.